The 18 T cell receptor beta chains given below trace back to one sample, sequenced in a study of cytomegalovirus exposure and HLA in healthy donors. The PCR employed 60 Vbeta primers together with 13 Jbeta primers. Produced via immunoSEQ multiplex PCR; TCRdb's table is partial and in-frame only. The top ten clones hold under 0.85% of a sample with about 200,000 clones, 65% to 85% of them seen once. The sample comprised PBMCs. These receptors all stem from a boy aged 2 to 10 in good health and CMV-seronegative.

The CDR3 region is CASSLRNRGHGYTF. CDR3 coding DNA: TGCGCCAGCAGCCTCCGGAACAGGGGGCATGGCTACACCTTC. This sequence joins TRBV5-1 and TRBJ1-2, with 9 bases aligning to TRBD1. The length of the CDR3 is 14 residues. V shed 4 bases and J 6 bases; nucleotides not matched to a gene: 7. The V gene's germline CDR1 is SGHRS and CDR2 YFSETQ.

The V and J genes are TRBV5-6 and TRBJ2-2, with TRBD2 matching 9 bases. With V trimmed by 2 bases and J by 5 bases, 1 base remained unmatched. Per germline, CDR1 SGHDT and CDR2 YYEEEE. The CDR3 consists of 14 residues. The CDR3 loop is CASSLSGGTGELFF. CDR3 DNA: TGTGCCAGCAGCTTAAGCGGGGGGACCGGGGAGCTGTTTTTT.

The V gene is TRBV27, the J gene TRBJ2-5, with 9 bases that match TRBD2. The CDR3 sequence is 16 residues long. Unmatched junction bases numbered 12, after V lost 5 bases and J lost 5 bases. Germline-derived CDR1 and CDR2 are MNHEY and SMNVEV (reference sequence). CDR3 bases: TGTGCCAGCAGTCCCACCTGGCGGGAGGGCCTGGAGACCCAGTACTTC. It yields the protein CASSPTWREGLETQYF.

On this clone itself: In the same sample, other DNA sequences code for this CDR3. The rearrangement uses TRBV29-1 and TRBJ2-3; 7 bases are shared with TRBD2. Germline trimming cut 6 bases from V and 1 base from J; bases unmatched to any gene: 7. The CDR3 spans 14 residues. From germline, CDR1 is SQVTM and CDR2 ANQGSEA. The CDR3 nucleotides read TGCAGCGTCGGGAGGATTCACGGCACAGATACGCAGTATTTT. This encodes CSVGRIHGTDTQYF.

The chain recombines TRBV30 with TRBJ2-2, with 12 bases identical to TRBD2. The CDR3 consists of 17 residues. J was trimmed by 1 base and V by 1 base; bases with no gene match: 4. The germline V gene encodes CDR1 GTSNPN and CDR2 SVGIG (reference sequence). The CDR3 bases are TGTGCCTGGAGTGGGCTAGCGGGGGGGCGGAACACCGGGGAGCTGTTTTTT. Protein sequence: CAWSGLAGGRNTGELFF. The whole variable domain, filled in from reference TRBV30 and TRBJ2-2, reads SQTIHQWPATLVQPVGSPLSLECTVEGTSNPNLYWYRQAAGRGLQLLFYSVGIGQISSEVPQNLSASRPQDRQFILSSKKLLLSDSGFYLCAWSGLAGGRNTGELFFGEGSRLTVL.

CDR3 nucleotide sequence: TGTGCCAGCAGGCTGACAGTCAGCTATGGCTACACCTTC. This codes for CASRLTVSYGYTF. This rearrangement joins TRBV6-5 to TRBJ1-2; tentatively, D is TRBD1 (5 bases). The germline V gene encodes CDR1 MNHEY and CDR2 SVGAGI. The length of the CDR3 is 13 residues. With 6 bases removed from V and 4 bases from J, the gap between germline ends came to 12 bases.

The chain carries TRBV18 and TRBJ2-1; 7 nucleotides align to TRBD2. Germline-derived CDR1 and CDR2 are KGHSH and LQKENI. V dropped 4 bases and J dropped 0; count of bases not matched to a gene: 6. CDR3 size: 16 residues. The CDR3 reads CASSRLAPSSYNEQFF. The CDR3 DNA is TGTGCCAGCTCACGACTAGCCCCGAGCTCCTACAATGAGCAGTTCTTC.

The chain joins TRBV5-6 to TRBJ2-5; 12 bases fit TRBD1. TRBJ2-7 matches the DNA end more closely, so the J call is doubtful. This CDR3 is 16 amino acids long. Germline V CDR1 and CDR2: SGHDT, YYEEEE. The CDR3 spells CASSLRGTGGPYEQYF. CDR3 in DNA: TGTGCCAGCAGCTTGAGGGGGACAGGGGGCCCCTACGAGCAGTACTTC.

The rearrangement links TRBV5-4 to TRBJ1-6; 11 nucleotides agree with TRBD1. The germline CDR1 and CDR2 sequences are SGHNT and YYREEE (reference sequence). V dropped 0 bases and J dropped 9; count of bases not matched to a gene: 8. CDR3 length equals 17 residues. The CDR3 here is CASSLARTGGAFSPLHF. The DNA for the CDR3 is TGTGCCAGCAGCTTGGCCCGGACAGGGGGCGCGTTTTCACCCCTCCACTTT. Complete variable domain (other parts from reference TRBV5-4 and TRBJ1-6): ETGVTQSPTHLIKTRGQQVTLRCSSQSGHNTVSWYQQALGQGPQFIFQYYREEENGRGNFPPRFSGLQFPNYSSELNVNALELDDSALYLCASSLARTGGAFSPLHFGNGTRLTVT.

The J gene is TRBJ2-7, the V gene TRBV20-1, with a weak D call TRBD2 (5 bases). Trimming pared 2 bases from V and 6 bases from J, leaving 8 bases between. In germline, CDR1 is DFQATT, CDR2 SNEGSKA (reference sequence). This CDR3 is built from 11 residues. The chain's CDR3 is CSARPGTEQYF. In DNA, the CDR3 is TGCAGTGCTAGACCGGGAACCGAGCAGTACTTC.

This clone was seen only once. V usage is TRBV7-3 and J usage is TRBJ2-7, with D maybe TRBD2 (6 bases). There are 14 residues in the CDR3. Trimming left V 5 bases short and J 0 bases short, with 11 bases between. Germline CDR1 and CDR2: SGHTA and FQGTGA. The CDR3 here is CASSPDGGSYEQYF. The CDR3, as DNA: TGTGCCAGCAGCCCCGACGGGGGCTCCTACGAGCAGTACTTC. Looking up the rest from reference TRBV7-3 and TRBJ2-7 gives the full variable domain: GAGVSQTPSNKVTEKGKYVELRCDPISGHTALYWYRQSLGQGPEFLIYFQGTGAADDSGLPNDRFFAVRPEGSVSTLKIQRTERGDSAVYLCASSPDGGSYEQYFGPGTRLTVT.

This chain connects TRBV5-4 to TRBJ2-1; no reliable D call. CDR3 length equals 14 residues. The germline CDR1 and CDR2 sequences are SGHNT and YYREEE (reference sequence). V dropped 2 bases and J dropped 1 base, with 7 bases sitting between them. CDR3 coding DNA: TGTGCCAGCAGCTTAGCGTCGTCCTACAATGAGCAGTTCTTC. Translated: CASSLASSYNEQFF.

V usage is TRBV15 and J usage is TRBJ2-2; a weak D match, TRBD2 (7 bases). V lost 6 bases and J 5 bases, leaving 13 bases between the germline ends. This CDR3 comprises 14 residues. Germline lookup yields CDR1 LNHNV and CDR2 YYDKDF (reference sequence). CDR3 protein: CATRRGGTTGELFF. Here the CDR3 DNA reads TGTGCCACCAGAAGGGGGGGGACGACCGGGGAGCTGTTTTTT.

The chain joins TRBV9 to TRBJ1-2; D might be TRBD1 (5 bases). V was clipped by 0 bases and J by 4 bases, with 7 bases between them. The CDR3 length is 13 residues. Germline CDR1 SGDLS, CDR2 YYNGEE. The CDR3 DNA reads TGTGCCAGCAGCGTAGGGGGCAGCTATGGCTACACCTTC. Translation gives CASSVGGSYGYTF. The entire variable domain, with the rest obtained from reference TRBV9 and TRBJ1-2, is as follows: DSGVTQTPKHLITATGQRVTLRCSPRSGDLSVYWYQQSLDQGLQFLIQYYNGEERAKGNILERFSAQQFPDLHSELNLSSLELGDSALYFCASSVGGSYGYTFGSGTRLTVV.

About this clone itself: This specimen includes other DNA sequences encoding the same CDR3. This rearrangement joins TRBV9 to TRBJ2-2, with 7 bases aligning to TRBD1. CDR1 and CDR2 (germline): SGDLS, YYNGEE. The CDR3 runs to 15 residues. With 2 bases clipped from V and 6 bases from J, the junction kept 7 bases outside the gene matches. CDR3 loop: CASSVRDRPAGELFF. CDR3 DNA: TGTGCCAGCAGCGTCCGGGACAGACCGGCCGGGGAGCTGTTTTTT.

This chain uses TRBV6-6 with TRBJ2-7; D perhaps matches TRBD1 (6 bases). Germline loops: CDR1 MNHNY, CDR2 SVGAGI (reference sequence). The CDR3 runs 11 residues. V lost 5 bases and J 4 bases, leaving 6 bases between the germline ends. CDR3 amino acids: CASSGTYEQYF. Here the CDR3 DNA reads TGTGCCAGCAGTGGGACATACGAGCAGTACTTC.

The J gene is TRBJ2-3, the V gene TRBV13; 10 bases agree with TRBD2. Per the germline V gene, CDR1 is PRHDT and CDR2 is FYEKMQ (reference sequence). The CDR3 is made up of 17 amino acids. Germline trimming cut 5 bases from V and 2 bases from J; bases unmatched to any gene: 10. This CDR3 is CASSPLLAGEHTDTQYF. Here the CDR3 DNA reads TGTGCCAGCAGCCCTCTGCTAGCGGGGGAGCACACAGATACGCAGTATTTT.

The V and J genes are TRBV15 and TRBJ1-5; D unclear. The length of the CDR3 is 14 residues. The germline V gene has CDR1 LNHNV and CDR2 YYDKDF (reference sequence). Trimming cost V 5 bases and J 2 bases, with 10 bases left between them. As DNA, the CDR3 is TGTGCCACCAGCGTCGGAGGTGGCAATCAGCCCCAGCATTTT. It translates to CATSVGGGNQPQHF. Together with reference TRBV15 and TRBJ1-5, the CDR3 gives the full variable domain: DAMVIQNPRYQVTQFGKPVTLSCSQTLNHNVMYWYQQKSSQAPKLLFHYYDKDFNNEADTPDNFQSRRPNTSFCFLDIRSPGLGDTAMYLCATSVGGGNQPQHFGDGTRLSIL.